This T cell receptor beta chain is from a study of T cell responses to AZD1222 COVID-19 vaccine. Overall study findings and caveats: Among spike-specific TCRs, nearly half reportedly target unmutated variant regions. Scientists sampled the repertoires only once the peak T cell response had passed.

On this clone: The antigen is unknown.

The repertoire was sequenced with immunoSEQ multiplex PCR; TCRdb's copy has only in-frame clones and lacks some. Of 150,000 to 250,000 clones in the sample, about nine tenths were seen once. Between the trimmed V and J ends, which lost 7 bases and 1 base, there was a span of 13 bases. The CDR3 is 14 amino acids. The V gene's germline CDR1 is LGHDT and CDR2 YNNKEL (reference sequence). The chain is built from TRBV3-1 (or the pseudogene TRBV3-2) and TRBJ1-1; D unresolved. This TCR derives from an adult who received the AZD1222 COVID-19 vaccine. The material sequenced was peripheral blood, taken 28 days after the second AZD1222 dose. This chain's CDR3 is CASTNGIGNTEAFF. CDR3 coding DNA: TGTGCCAGCACCAATGGGATAGGGAACACTGAAGCTTTCTTT.